This is a list of T cell receptor beta chains from one sample in a study of CD8+CD57+ T cells in acquired aplastic anemia. Each CDR3 protein is one row after TCRdb ran MiXCR on the reads. The profile covers 55,000 to 80,000 distinct CDR3 sequences, with around half appearing a single time and approximately 8.3% taken by the ten largest. Sequencing used sorted CD4+, CD8+, or CD8+CD57+ T cells (not recorded which) from PBMCs. Source of these receptors: a human donor in good health, serving as a control. The conserved cysteine and the conserved F or W are not part of the CDR3 here. Not every row has a clone size; where given, it reads once, few, many or a size class.

>TRBV11-1|many|TRBJ1-2
ASSPLLRPTVELDNYGYT
>TRBV4-2|-|TRBJ2-1
ASSQDPRAGYNEQF
>TRBV5-6|many|TRBJ2-7
ASSLGSGDEQY
>TRBV10-1|-|TRBJ2-1
ASRVAGRFNEQF
>TRBV10-3|-|TRBJ2-3
AISERGERDTQY
>TRBV10-3|few|TRBJ1-6
AISPTNSPLH
>TRBV24-1|many|TRBJ2-2
ATSDFWEKGSTGELF
>TRBV2|-|TRBJ2-7
ASSANYEQY
>TRBV2|-|TRBJ2-7
ASSVGAGNDEQY
>TRBV7-2|-|TRBJ2-7
ASSLALGNEQY
>TRBV12-3/TRBV12-4|-|TRBJ2-2
ASSFALGSRTGELF
>TRBV25-1|once|TRBJ1-2
ASSVPFRVAIFLCANYGYT
>TRBV20-1|once|TRBJ1-6
SARLGTENSPLH
>TRBV12-3/TRBV12-4|-|TRBJ2-1
ASSPGRLAGNNEQF
>TRBV2|-|TRBJ1-1
ASSYPGTPEAF
>TRBV6-5|many|TRBJ1-3
ASSYGTTSGNTIY
>TRBV11-1|once|TRBJ2-3
ASSAGTSGETDTQY
>TRBV25-1|-|TRBJ1-2
ASSEQGASGYT
>TRBV4-3|-|TRBJ1-5
ASSQVPPGNQPQH
>TRBV7-3|few|TRBJ1-1
ASSLSRTTEAF
>TRBV9|many|TRBJ2-1
ASSATGTSGMRNEQF
>TRBV7-9|-|TRBJ1-1
ASSLVSTEAL
>TRBV7-9|-|TRBJ2-7
ASSLSSSGDYEQY
>TRBV5-1|-|TRBJ1-6
AGSLIQGVPLH
>TRBV7-2|once|TRBJ1-1
ASSSPGADTEAF
>TRBV7-9|-|TRBJ1-2
ASSTQRDNYGYT
>TRBV10-2|-|TRBJ1-5
ASSPGGFSNQPQH
>TRBV24-1|-|TRBJ2-1
ATSDRTGWVYNEQF
>TRBV7-3|-|TRBJ2-7
ASSPAGGVYEQY
>TRBV7-6|many|TRBJ2-2
ASSLKGNTGELF
>TRBV7-6|many|TRBJ2-2
ASSFSQDTTGELF
>TRBV24-1|-|TRBJ1-2
ATSGEGRGVYGYT
>TRBV15|few|TRBJ2-5
ATSRDPGVETQY
>TRBV29-1|-|TRBJ1-1
SVVRDRGSTEAF
>TRBV19|-|TRBJ1-4
ATTRRGREKLF
>TRBV7-9|-|TRBJ1-2
ASSLQRGEDYGYT
>TRBV7-9|-|TRBJ2-7
ASTVTSGGPYEQY
>TRBV6-1|many|TRBJ2-4
ASSETRGLRNIQY
>TRBV29-1|-|TRBJ2-7
SAEGQLGAYEQY
>TRBV5-1|many|TRBJ1-3
ASSWGSGNTIY
>TRBV10-1|-|TRBJ2-7
ASSESGGGVREQY
>TRBV12-3/TRBV12-4|many|TRBJ1-1
ASSLIVSEAF
>TRBV2|-|TRBJ1-2
ASSITGWFGYT
>TRBV7-2|-|TRBJ1-1
ASRMEENTEAF
>TRBV10-3|-|TRBJ2-7
AITDGQGSSYEQY
>TRBV19|-|TRBJ1-5
ASSIQGHGQPQH
>TRBV2|many|TRBJ2-2
ASSESGGAGELF
>TRBV15|-|TRBJ2-1
ATSNLPVYNEQF
>TRBV11-1|many|TRBJ2-3
ASSLESRTPSTDTQY
>TRBV7-6|few|TRBJ1-1
ASSATPNTEAF
>TRBV19|-|TRBJ1-6
ASREIGTGVTPLH